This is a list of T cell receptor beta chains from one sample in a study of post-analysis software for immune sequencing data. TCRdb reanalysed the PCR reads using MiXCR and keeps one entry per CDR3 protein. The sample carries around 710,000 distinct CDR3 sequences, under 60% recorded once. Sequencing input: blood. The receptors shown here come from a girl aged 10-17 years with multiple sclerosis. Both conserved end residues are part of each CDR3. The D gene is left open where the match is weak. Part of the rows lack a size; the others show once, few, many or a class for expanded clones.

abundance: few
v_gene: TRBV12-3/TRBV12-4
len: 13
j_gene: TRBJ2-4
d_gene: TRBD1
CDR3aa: CASSRDSKNIQYF
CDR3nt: TGTGCCAGCAGCCGGGACAGCAAAAACATTCAGTACTTC

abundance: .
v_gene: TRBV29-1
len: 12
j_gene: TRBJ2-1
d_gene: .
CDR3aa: CSGARLYNEQFF
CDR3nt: TGCAGCGGGGCGAGGCTCTACAATGAGCAGTTCTTC

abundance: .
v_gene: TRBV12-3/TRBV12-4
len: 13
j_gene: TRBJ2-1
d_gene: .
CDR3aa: CASSLGRWNEQFF
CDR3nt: TGTGCCAGCAGTTTAGGCAGGTGGAATGAGCAGTTCTTC

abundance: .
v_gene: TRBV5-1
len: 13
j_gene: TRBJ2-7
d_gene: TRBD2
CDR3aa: CASSLGQRDSQYF
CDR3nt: TGCGCCAGCAGCTTGGGCCAGCGGGATTCGCAGTACTTC

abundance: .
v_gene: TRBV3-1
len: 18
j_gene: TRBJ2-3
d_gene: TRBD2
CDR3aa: CASSQDLAGGGGTDTQYF
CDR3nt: TGTGCCAGCAGCCAAGATCTAGCGGGAGGGGGAGGCACAGATACGCAGTATTTT

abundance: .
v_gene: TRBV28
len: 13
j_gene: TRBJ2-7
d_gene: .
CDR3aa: CASRDSDSYEQYF
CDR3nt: TGTGCCAGCAGGGACTCAGACTCCTACGAGCAGTACTTC

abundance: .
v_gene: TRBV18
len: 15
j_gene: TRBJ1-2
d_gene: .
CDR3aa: CASSPAAADNYGYTF
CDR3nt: TGTGCCAGCTCACCGGCTGCGGCAGATAACTATGGCTACACCTTC

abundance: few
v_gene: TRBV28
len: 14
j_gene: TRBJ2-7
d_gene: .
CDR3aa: CASSYRPYRIEQYF
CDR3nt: TGTGCCAGCAGCTATAGGCCCTATCGAATCGAGCAGTACTTC

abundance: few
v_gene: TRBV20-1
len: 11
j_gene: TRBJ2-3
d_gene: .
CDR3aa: CSARDLDTQYF
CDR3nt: TGCAGTGCTAGAGATCTGGATACGCAGTATTTT

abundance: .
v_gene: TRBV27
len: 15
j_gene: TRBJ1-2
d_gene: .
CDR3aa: CASSLSTGSNYGYTF
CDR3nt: TGTGCCAGCAGTTTATCGACGGGATCGAACTATGGCTACACCTTC

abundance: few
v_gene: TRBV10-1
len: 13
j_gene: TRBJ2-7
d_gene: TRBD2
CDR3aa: CASSESNREVLYF
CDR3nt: TGCGCCAGCAGTGAGTCGAACCGGGAGGTTCTGTACTTC

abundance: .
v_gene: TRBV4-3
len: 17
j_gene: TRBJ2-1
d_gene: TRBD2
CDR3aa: CASSQDRSSGSKSEQFF
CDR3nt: TGCGCCAGCAGCCAAGATCGGTCTAGCGGGAGCAAAAGTGAGCAGTTCTTC